This T cell receptor (beta chain) comes out of a study of T cell clones after liver transplantation. About the research overall: A pre-transplant mixed lymphocyte reaction with TCRbeta sequencing defined graft-donor-reactive clones followed in post-transplant blood. Tolerant meant at least one year fully off immunosuppression without liver enzymes above twice normal.

Notes on the study in general: In two subjects, few donor cells limited the measurable donor-reactive repertoire.

A word on this clone: What it binds is not known.

The trim removed 5 bases at V and 5 bases at J, leaving 5 bases unmatched. From germline, CDR1 is MNHNY and CDR2 SVGAGI (reference sequence). The CDR3 loop spans 14 amino acids. The assay was immunoSEQ multiplex PCR, and TCRdb's table has in-frame clones only and misses some. The sample records 75,000 to 100,000 clones, roughly four fifths being singletons. This specimen consisted of CD4+ T cells from blood, obtained approximately 3.5 years after liver transplant. The source is a human patient who received a liver transplant. Some T cells may originate from the graft donor. This rearrangement joins TRBV6-6 to TRBJ2-4; 8 bases align to TRBD1. The CDR3 loop is CASSGTGYENIQYF. Written as DNA, the CDR3 is TGTGCCAGCAGTGGGACAGGATACGAAAACATTCAGTACTTC.